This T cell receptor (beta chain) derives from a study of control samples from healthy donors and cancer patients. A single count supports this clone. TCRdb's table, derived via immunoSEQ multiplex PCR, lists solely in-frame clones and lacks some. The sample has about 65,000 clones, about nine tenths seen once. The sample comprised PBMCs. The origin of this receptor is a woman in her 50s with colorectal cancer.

DNA for the CDR3: TGCGCCAGCAGCTTGAGGGGAGATAGCAATCAGCCCCAGCATTTT. Translated: CASSLRGDSNQPQHF. The genes are TRBV5-1 and TRBJ1-5; TRBD1 might be the D (5 bases). The CDR3 sequence is 15 residues long. Trimming shortened V by 1 base and J by 0 bases, and 8 bases separated the two germline ends. Germline V gene lookup returns CDR1 SGHRS and CDR2 YFSETQ.